These 21 T cell receptor beta chains originate from one sample sequenced in a study of control samples from healthy donors and cancer patients. Libraries were prepared by immunoSEQ multiplex PCR; TCRdb keeps only in-frame clonotypes and omits some of them. The profile shows 170,000 or so clones, 75% to 95% of them singletons. The sequenced sample consisted of blood. The receptor source for this set is a woman aged 40 to 50 in good health.

V usage is TRBV20-1 and J usage is TRBJ1-1; D unclear. V dropped 7 bases and J dropped 1 base, with 7 bases sitting between them. This CDR3 region has 11 residues. CDR1 and CDR2 (germline): DFQATT, SNEGSKA (reference sequence). The DNA of the CDR3 is TGCAGTGGCTCCGGGAACACTGAAGCTTTCTTT. This codes for CSGSGNTEAFF.

The rearrangement links TRBV2 to TRBJ2-7, with D perhaps matching TRBD1 or TRBD2 (5 bases each). Trimming took off 4 bases at V and 4 bases at J, with 11 bases between the two ends. Germline loops: CDR1 SNHLY, CDR2 FYNNEI. The CDR3 spans 13 residues. The CDR3, as DNA: TGTGCCAGCAGTGGGGACGAAGTTTACGAGCAGTACTTC. The encoded protein is CASSGDEVYEQYF.

This clone has just a few counts. The rearrangement joins TRBV25-1 to TRBJ2-7, with D perhaps TRBD1 (6 bases). The CDR3 totals 10 residues. Germline V CDR1 and CDR2: MGHDK, SYGVNS. V shed 5 bases and J shed 13 bases, with 12 bases lying between them. The CDR3, as DNA: TGTGCCAGCAGTAAAGGGGGTCTTTACTTC. Translation: CASSKGGLYF.

The chain has TRBV2 and TRBJ2-1, with 7 bases matching TRBD2. The germline V gene encodes CDR1 SNHLY and CDR2 FYNNEI. The CDR3 runs to 14 residues. Trimming at V came to 4 bases and at J to 7 bases, leaving 7 bases not matched to a gene. CDR3: CASSAGLGLNEQFF. The CDR3 nucleotides are TGTGCCAGCAGTGCCGGACTAGGCTTGAATGAGCAGTTCTTC.

The CDR3 coding sequence is TGTGCCAGTAGTGGGGGATCGGCGGACACCATATATTTT. Protein sequence: CASSGGSADTIYF. This chain uses TRBV19 with TRBJ1-3, with D possibly matching TRBD1 (5 bases). Germline CDR1 and CDR2: LNHDA and SQIVND (reference sequence). This CDR3 has 13 residues. V gave up 5 bases and J gave up 8 bases, with 13 bases separating them.

The chain couples TRBV15 to TRBJ1-3; D is ambiguous. Trimming took 2 bases from V and 4 from J, leaving 6 bases between them. Germline V gene sequence: CDR1 LNHNV, CDR2 YYDKDF (reference sequence). This CDR3 contains 13 residues. CDR3 residues: CATSRPLGNTIYF. In DNA, the CDR3 is TGTGCCACCAGCAGACCCTTGGGAAACACCATATATTTT.

The chain carries TRBV27 and TRBJ1-6, with 11 bases identical to TRBD1. Looked up from germline, CDR1 is MNHEY and CDR2 is SMNVEV (reference sequence). The CDR3 sequence is 14 residues long. Trimming cost V 7 bases and J 9 bases; bases outside gene matches: 5. CDR3 in DNA: TGTGCCAGCACTTTCGGGACAGGGGGTTCACCCCTCCACTTT. Translation: CASTFGTGGSPLHF.

The rearrangement links TRBV7-9 to TRBJ2-7; 11 nucleotides match TRBD2. The CDR3 extends over 15 amino acids. CDR1 and CDR2 from the germline V gene are SEHNR and FQNEAQ (reference sequence). V gave up 4 bases and J gave up 3 bases; unmatched junction bases: 5. The CDR3 here is CASSYSGGADYEQYF. In DNA form, the CDR3 reads TGTGCCAGCAGCTATAGCGGGGGGGCCGACTACGAGCAGTACTTC.

The genes are TRBV4-2 and TRBJ2-2; 14 bases line up with TRBD2. The length of the CDR3 is 17 residues. Losses at the gene ends were 0 bases for V and 5 bases for J; bases not matched to a gene: 2. CDR1 LGHNA and CDR2 YNFKEQ come from the germline V gene. This CDR3 is CASSQEGTSGGTGELFF. In DNA form, the CDR3 reads TGTGCCAGCAGCCAAGAGGGGACTAGCGGGGGAACCGGGGAGCTGTTTTTT.

The chain combines TRBV6-5 with TRBJ1-1; D is possibly TRBD1 (5 bases). CDR3 length: 14 amino acids. In germline, CDR1 is MNHEY, CDR2 SVGAGI. Deletions cut 7 bases from V and 5 bases from J, with 17 bases between. The CDR3 bases are TGTGCCAGCACGGGGCCCCCCACAGTGACTGAAGCTTTCTTT. Translation: CASTGPPTVTEAFF.

The rearrangement links TRBV25-1 to TRBJ2-3; the D gene is possibly TRBD1 (6 bases). The germline V gene has CDR1 MGHDK and CDR2 SYGVNS. V lost 5 bases and J lost 6, with 21 bases in between. This CDR3 region has 16 residues. CDR3 bases: TGTGCCAGCAGTCCCTTACAGGGTCGTCTGTGGGATACGCAGTATTTT. It codes for CASSPLQGRLWDTQYF.

The chain couples TRBV27 to TRBJ1-2, with unresolved D. The V end lost 4 bases, the J end lost 4 bases, and 4 bases lay between the germline ends. Germline V gene lookup returns CDR1 MNHEY and CDR2 SMNVEV (reference sequence). The CDR3 has 11 residues. The DNA of the CDR3 is TGTGCCAGCAGTTCGGGCTATGGCTACACCTTC. It codes for CASSSGYGYTF.

This chain links TRBV3-1 (or the pseudogene TRBV3-2) with TRBJ2-2; TRBD1 matches at 7 bases. The CDR3 contains 14 residues. CDR1 is LGHDT, CDR2 YNNKEL, per germline (reference sequence). With V trimmed by 4 bases and J by 1 base, 0 bases remained unmatched. CDR3 in DNA: TGTGCCAGCAGCCGACAGGGGAACACCGGGGAGCTGTTTTTT. It specifies CASSRQGNTGELFF.

The count of this clone is one. J is TRBJ1-2 and V is TRBV12-3 or TRBV12-4, with D hard to call. The CDR3 covers 13 residues. Trimming removed 5 bases from V and 6 bases from J, with 13 bases in between. CDR3 bases: TGTGCCAGCAGTCGGCGCTGGGGTGATGGCTACACCTTC. Translating it yields CASSRRWGDGYTF.

Of note for this clone: Other DNA sequences in this specimen translate into the identical CDR3. The chain combines TRBV19 with TRBJ1-1; 10 nucleotides agree with TRBD1. Trimming at V came to 4 bases and at J to 5 bases, leaving 4 bases not matched to a gene. Germline V gene lookup returns CDR1 LNHDA and CDR2 SQIVND (reference sequence). This CDR3 has 14 amino acids. CDR3 loop: CASSTGQGRTEAFF. CDR3 sequence (DNA): TGTGCCAGTAGTACGGGACAGGGGAGGACTGAAGCTTTCTTT.

V usage is TRBV7-9 and J usage is TRBJ1-1; D gene unclear. The germline CDR1 and CDR2 sequences are SEHNR and FQNEAQ (reference sequence). The CDR3 consists of 13 residues. Deletions cut 2 bases from V and 2 bases from J, with 6 bases between. CDR3: CASSLYANTEAFF. CDR3 DNA: TGTGCCAGCAGCTTATACGCAAACACTGAAGCTTTCTTT.

The CDR3: CASSFSGVSNQPQHF. CDR3 nucleotide sequence: TGTGCCAGCAGCTTCTCAGGAGTTAGCAATCAGCCCCAGCATTTT. The gene calls are TRBV7-9 and TRBJ1-5; D unresolved. The CDR3 has 15 residues. Germline V gives CDR1 SEHNR, CDR2 FQNEAQ (reference sequence). V dropped 3 bases and J dropped 0 bases, with 9 bases sitting between them.

The gene calls are TRBV3-1 (or the pseudogene TRBV3-2) and TRBJ2-5; 9 nucleotides line up with TRBD2. Germline V gene lookup returns CDR1 LGHDT and CDR2 YNNKEL (reference sequence). V gave up 3 bases and J gave up 0 bases; unmatched junction bases: 8. This CDR3 comprises 17 residues. The CDR3 spells CASSQSAGGAYQETQYF. The CDR3 DNA follows: TGTGCCAGCAGCCAGTCAGCGGGGGGCGCGTACCAAGAGACCCAGTACTTC.

The chain uses TRBV5-6 and TRBJ2-7; TRBD2 matches at 7 bases. Per the germline V gene, CDR1 is SGHDT and CDR2 is YYEEEE. The CDR3 is 13 amino acids. V shed 0 bases, J shed 9 bases, and the junction held 6 bases outside the gene matches. CDR3 nucleotide sequence: TGTGCCAGCAGCTTGGGGCTAGCGGACCGGCAGTACTTC. This encodes CASSLGLADRQYF.

CDR3 bases: TGTGCCAGCACCGAAGGACAGATCACCGGGGAGCTGTTTTTT. It specifies CASTEGQITGELFF. The chain uses TRBV6-5 and TRBJ2-2; possible D gene TRBD1, 6 bases. The germline V gene encodes CDR1 MNHEY and CDR2 SVGAGI. The V end lost 7 bases, the J end lost 4 bases, and 13 bases lay between the germline ends. This CDR3 region has 14 residues.

This clone has just a few counts. This sequence joins TRBV5-1 and TRBJ2-5; TRBD2 agrees at 7 bases. After removal of 1 base from V and 5 bases from J, the junction contained 8 bases not matched to a gene. CDR3 length: 15 residues. From germline, CDR1 is SGHRS and CDR2 YFSETQ. The CDR3 nucleotides read TGCGCCAGCAGCTTGTTCGCAGGGCGGGAGGAGACCCAGTACTTC. It codes for CASSLFAGREETQYF.